What follows is one T cell receptor beta chain and its context. What this receptor recognizes is not known. No base-level quality is on record; no much larger clone is a single base apart. This specimen belongs to a study of post-analysis software for immune sequencing data (dated by TCRdb to the mid-2010s). Background for the entire study: The recorded disease courses included relapsing-remitting, secondary progressive and progressive-relapsing multiple sclerosis, and some patients had no subtype annotation. The patient repertoires were set against approximately 10 previously published healthy control repertoires from donors whose ages ranged from roughly 6 to 27 years. A subset of samples was prepared in parallel using single-end sample barcoding, then pooled and co-amplified after Illumina adapter ligation. General conclusions and limits of the study: Compared with controls, multiple sclerosis patients had significantly lower normalized Chao1 diversity, a finding suggesting substantial peripheral T-cell clonal expansion. The control group was slightly older than the multiple sclerosis patient group. Patients showed significantly higher frequencies than controls for a handful of TRBV segments, among them TRBV5-6, TRBV5-1 and TRBV20-1. Strong co-clustering of samples prepared in the same batch was shown by direct clustering with F measure, prompting a batch-effect correction.

The CDR3 goes from the cysteine to the phenylalanine over 11 residues. The read is trimmed to its CDR3 DNA, 33 bases read in frame from base 1. Trimming removed 7 bases from V and 5 bases from J, leaving 8 bases between the germline ends. The germline V gene encodes CDR1 SNHLY and CDR2 FYNNEI. The library relied on PCR. TCRdb records Illumina HiSeq 2500 as the sequencer. To reduce PCR and sequencing biases, unique molecular identifiers were incorporated into the TCR beta cDNA libraries. About 0.5 million cDNA molecules were obtained for every 1 to 10 million input T cells, so each molecule roughly corresponded to one T cell. The patient libraries were prepared and sequenced with the same protocol used for the earlier healthy control dataset. Samples belonging to the same batch were prepared together, multiplexed and sequenced on a shared HiSeq lane. As for the authors' bioinformatics: MIGEC was used to process the raw barcoded reads, and molecular identifier groups with only a single read were discarded before consensus assembly and CDR3 extraction. Clonotype tables were post-analysed with VDJtools, normalizing diversity by down-sampling all datasets to the smallest sample size. To correct batch-related cross-sample contamination, repertoire overlap clustering matched CDR3 amino acid sequences but not nucleotide sequences. The public reads were reanalyzed by TCRdb: fastp trimming at Q25, MiXCR alignment, in-frame beta chains only. Identical CDR3 protein sequences are pooled into one entry, listed with their most common genes and DNA. The V and J calls reflect TCRdb's pipeline rather than the authors' work. The sample records about 760,000 distinct CDR3 sequences, 25% to 30% of which are singletons. Clones ranked in the top ten supply roughly 0.53% of the sample.

TCR beta repertoires were profiled from peripheral blood of over 10 young patients with multiple sclerosis to demonstrate the VDJtools post-analysis software. The patients with multiple sclerosis were children and adolescents between roughly 6 and 17 years of age. The sequenced sample consisted of blood. This chain joins TRBV2 to TRBJ2-5, with no D gene named confidently. This receptor was identified in a girl under 18 with multiple sclerosis. The sequence in DNA is TGTGCCAGCACGCCCAGGGAGACCCAGTACTTC. Translation gives CASTPRETQYF.